This T cell receptor (beta chain) derives from a study of T cell changes during pregnancy in multiple sclerosis. Germline lookup yields CDR1 LNHDA and CDR2 SQIVND (reference sequence). Trimming cost V 3 bases and J 5 bases, with 13 bases left between them. This CDR3 region has 14 residues. Using immunoSEQ multiplex PCR, the repertoire was profiled, and TCRdb retains in-frame clones only, with some absent. The sample lists 70,000 or so clones; about nine tenths were seen once. This chain links TRBV19 with TRBJ1-1; possibly TRBD1 for D (6 bases). This sample comprised CD4+ T cells from peripheral blood mononuclear cells, obtained after pregnancy. The receptor was isolated from a female donor with multiple sclerosis, enrolled in a pregnancy study. CDR3 sequence reads: CASSIGQRGTEAFF. The CDR3 DNA is TGTGCCAGTAGTATTGGACAAAGGGGGACTGAAGCTTTCTTT.